This T cell receptor (beta chain) originates from a study of neurological immune-mediated disorders. TCRdb re-analysed the 5' RACE reads in MiXCR, keeping a single row per CDR3 protein. The sample records 32,000 or so distinct CDR3 sequences, 9.5% to 13% being singletons. The germline V gene encodes CDR1 MDHEN and CDR2 SYDVKM. CDR3 length: 15 amino acids. J gave up 4 bases and V 4 bases, and 7 bases lay outside the gene matches. The sample holds many counts of this clonotype. This receptor was obtained from an older woman in good health. Sequences were obtained from PBMCs. This rearrangement joins TRBV28 to TRBJ1-2; 9 bases agree with TRBD1. CDR3 sequence reads: CASSSGTGLIYGYTF. CDR3 bases: TGTGCCAGCAGTTCCGGGACAGGGTTAATCTATGGCTACACCTTC.